The 29 T cell receptor beta chains listed next were all sequenced from one sample in a study of Ad26.COV2.S vaccination and SARS-CoV-2 variants. Treatment in this sample: some 19 received Ad26.COV2.S at low or high dose, single or two shots; about 5 received placebo; per-sample allocation not given. Day 63 following the first vaccine or placebo injection was when the samples were taken. The assay was immunoSEQ multiplex PCR, and TCRdb's table has in-frame clones only and misses some. The sample yields about 420,000 clones, more than 75% seen once. The starting material was peripheral blood, obtained in a trial of Ad26.COV2.S vaccine versus placebo. The receptor source for this set is a person aged 18-65 years who received the Ad26.COV2.S COVID-19 vaccine or a placebo.

The chain is built from TRBV24-1 and TRBJ2-1; weak D call: TRBD2 (7 bases). Deletions cut 9 bases from V and 6 bases from J, with 14 bases between. CDR1 and CDR2 (germline): KGHDR, SFDVKD. The CDR3 consists of 13 residues. The CDR3 spells CATGRGAGNEQFF. DNA of the CDR3: TGTGCCACCGGCCGGGGGGCGGGCAATGAGCAGTTCTTC.

For the CDR3, the DNA is TGTGCCAGTAGTGAGAGGGGGGTAGCCACAGATACGCAGTATTTT. Translating gives CASSERGVATDTQYF. V usage is TRBV19 and J usage is TRBJ2-3; D may be TRBD1 or TRBD2 (6 bases each). The CDR3 contains 15 residues. V was clipped by 5 bases and J by 2 bases, with 14 bases between them. Germline V gene sequence: CDR1 LNHDA, CDR2 SQIVND (reference sequence).

The chain couples TRBV27 to TRBJ2-2; TRBD1 matches at 8 bases. CDR3 size: 15 residues. V lost 5 bases to trimming and J lost 7 bases; unmatched junction nucleotides: 9. The germline V gene encodes CDR1 MNHEY and CDR2 SMNVEV (reference sequence). The CDR3 bases are TGTGCCAGCAGTATCCCGGACAGGGCGGGCGGGGAGCTGTTTTTT. Translation: CASSIPDRAGGELFF.

This chain uses TRBV19 with TRBJ2-1; perhaps TRBD1 as D (6 bases). V dropped 4 bases and J dropped 8 bases, with 18 bases sitting between them. Germline loops: CDR1 LNHDA, CDR2 SQIVND (reference sequence). The CDR3 covers 15 residues. The CDR3 is CASSTSTGTIHEQFF. The CDR3 nucleotides are TGTGCCAGTAGTACCTCAACCGGGACAATTCATGAGCAGTTCTTC. The full variable domain, with the rest looked up from reference TRBV19 and TRBJ2-1, is DGGITQSPKYLFRKEGQNVTLSCEQNLNHDAMYWYRQDPGQGLRLIYYSQIVNDFQKGDIAEGYSVSREKKESFPLTVTSAQKNPTAFYLCASSTSTGTIHEQFFGPGTRLTVL.

This chain joins TRBV5-1 and TRBJ2-3; 14 bases match TRBD2. This CDR3 has 16 amino acids. Germline V gives CDR1 SGHRS, CDR2 YFSETQ. V dropped 3 bases and J dropped 5; count of bases not matched to a gene: 5. CDR3 region: CASSSTSGGAGDTQYF. The CDR3 nucleotides are TGCGCCAGCAGCTCGACTAGCGGGGGGGCAGGAGATACGCAGTATTTT. Drawing the rest from reference TRBV5-1 and TRBJ2-3, the complete variable domain is KAGVTQTPRYLIKTRGQQVTLSCSPISGHRSVSWYQQTPGQGLQFLFEYFSETQRNKGNFPGRFSGRQFSNSRSEMNVSTLELGDSALYLCASSSTSGGAGDTQYFGPGTRLTVL.

This clone was counted a few times. The CDR3 is CAIRGQADNQPQHF. CDR3 sequence (DNA): TGTGCCATCAGGGGACAGGCCGACAATCAGCCCCAGCATTTT. The chain is built from TRBV10-3 and TRBJ1-5; 8 bases fit TRBD1. Germline V CDR1 and CDR2: ENHRY, SYGVKD. The CDR3 is 14 residues long. V gave up 6 bases and J gave up 3 bases; unmatched junction bases: 4.

The chain employs TRBV3-1 (or the pseudogene TRBV3-2) and TRBJ1-4, with TRBD1 as a possible D gene (6 bases). V shed 6 bases and J shed 2 bases, with 10 bases lying between them. Per the germline V gene, CDR1 is LGHDT and CDR2 is YNNKEL (reference sequence). The CDR3 sequence is 14 residues long. CDR3 DNA sequence: TGTGCCAGCAGTCACCAGGGGACTAATGAAAAACTGTTTTTT. It yields the protein CASSHQGTNEKLFF.

The chain employs TRBV19 and TRBJ2-2; 10 positions agree with TRBD1. The CDR3 length is 16 residues. Germline CDR1 reads LNHDA; CDR2 reads SQIVND (reference sequence). Trimming at V came to 3 bases and at J to 7 bases, leaving 8 bases not matched to a gene. The CDR3 sequence is CASSIPRDRGRGELFF. As DNA, the CDR3 is TGTGCCAGTAGTATTCCCCGGGACAGGGGTCGCGGGGAGCTGTTTTTT.

The gene calls are TRBV21-1 and TRBJ1-4; the D segment call TRBD1 is taken from the table without a DNA check. TRBV21-1 is shown as a pseudogene. CDR3 length equals 21 residues. The CDR3 nucleotides are TGTGCCAGCAGCAAAAAATGGACTGGACAGGGGAGGGCTGCAACTAATGAAAAACTGTTTTTT. Its translation is CASSKKWTGQGRAATNEKLFF.

This clone was recorded once. The genes are TRBV3-1 (or the pseudogene TRBV3-2) and TRBJ2-5, with 9 bases lining up with TRBD1. This CDR3 is 18 amino acids long. With V trimmed by 1 base and J by 5 bases, 14 bases remained unmatched. Germline V lookup: CDR1 LGHDT, CDR2 YNNKEL (reference sequence). CDR3 coding DNA: TGTGCCAGCAGCCAAGGAGGGTTCTGGACAGGGGATGGGGAGACCCAGTACTTC. Its protein product is CASSQGGFWTGDGETQYF.

V gene TRBV5-4 combines with J gene TRBJ2-5, with D possibly TRBD1 on 6 matching bases. Germline CDR1 reads SGHNT; CDR2 reads YYREEE (reference sequence). V was shortened by 1 base and J by 2 bases, with 12 bases between the two germline ends. The length of the CDR3 is 15 residues. CDR3 bases: TGTGCCAGCAGCTTGCCAGGGGATCGTCAAGAGACCCAGTACTTC. As protein: CASSLPGDRQETQYF.

This clone was counted a few times. J is TRBJ2-3 and V is TRBV4-2; 15 positions match TRBD2. The V and J ends lost 4 bases and 1 base, in that order; junction bases with no gene match: 9. Germline-derived CDR1 and CDR2 are LGHNA and YNFKEQ. The CDR3 length is 19 residues. CDR3 DNA sequence: TGTGCCAGCAGCCCGCTCAGGACTAGCGGGGGGGCCGGCACAGATACGCAGTATTTT. Amino acids: CASSPLRTSGGAGTDTQYF.

The gene calls are TRBV27 and TRBJ2-4, with TRBD1 identical over 7 bases. J was trimmed by 9 bases and V by 3 bases; bases with no gene match: 5. CDR1 MNHEY and CDR2 SMNVEV come from the germline V gene (reference sequence). CDR3 size: 13 residues. The CDR3 protein is CASSLTGRSIQYF. CDR3 bases: TGTGCCAGCAGTTTGACAGGGAGAAGCATTCAGTACTTC.

This chain joins TRBV28 and TRBJ2-5; D tentatively reads TRBD1 or TRBD2 (5 bases each). This CDR3 is built from 11 residues. Deletions cut 11 bases from V and 6 bases from J, with 13 bases between. CDR1 is MDHEN and CDR2 is SYDVKM in the germline V gene. The CDR3 loop reads CASGAQKTQYF. The CDR3 DNA reads as TGTGCCTCCGGGGCGCAGAAGACCCAGTACTTC.

V usage is TRBV9 and J usage is TRBJ2-1; TRBD2 aligns across 11 bases. The length of the CDR3 is 16 residues. The ends lost 3 bases at V and 4 bases at J; junction bases unmatched: 6. The germline V gene has CDR1 SGDLS and CDR2 YYNGEE. The CDR3 reads CASSESSGGAYNEQFF. The CDR3 nucleotides read TGTGCCAGCAGCGAGAGTAGCGGGGGGGCGTACAATGAGCAGTTCTTC.

The chain employs TRBV9 and TRBJ2-3, with a tentative D call TRBD2 (6 bases). V lost 0 bases and J lost 3, with 11 bases in between. Looked up from germline, CDR1 is SGDLS and CDR2 is YYNGEE. This CDR3 comprises 15 residues. CDR3 sequence (DNA): TGTGCCAGCAGCGTAGTAGGCGGGGCAACAGATACGCAGTATTTT. Translated: CASSVVGGATDTQYF.

The chain employs TRBV15 and TRBJ1-2; 7 bases line up with TRBD1. The CDR3 consists of 14 residues. CDR1 is LNHNV and CDR2 is YYDKDF in the germline V gene (reference sequence). The V and J ends lost 2 bases and 8 bases, in that order; junction bases with no gene match: 8. CDR3 sequence reads: CATSRTGVYLGYTF. For the CDR3, the DNA is TGTGCCACCAGCAGAACAGGGGTTTATTTAGGCTACACCTTC. The full variable domain, with the rest looked up from reference TRBV15 and TRBJ1-2, is DAMVIQNPRYQVTQFGKPVTLSCSQTLNHNVMYWYQQKSSQAPKLLFHYYDKDFNNEADTPDNFQSRRPNTSFCFLDIRSPGLGDTAMYLCATSRTGVYLGYTFGSGTRLTVV.

The chain joins TRBV6-2 or TRBV6-3 to TRBJ1-2; unclear D gene. With 4 bases removed from V and 4 bases from J, the gap between germline ends came to 10 bases. The V gene's germline CDR1 is MNHEY and CDR2 SVGEGT. The CDR3 consists of 13 residues. The CDR3 is CASSWQDRYGYTF. CDR3 nucleotide sequence: TGTGCCAGCAGTTGGCAGGACCGCTATGGCTACACCTTC.

V is TRBV4-3 and J is TRBJ2-1; tentative D call: TRBD2 (6 bases). V was shortened by 0 bases and J by 10 bases, with 22 bases between the two germline ends. Germline V gene lookup returns CDR1 LGHNA and CDR2 YSLEER. The CDR3 sequence is 17 residues long. The CDR3 bases are TGCGCCAGCAGCCAAGATGCTTTTGGCGGGGCCACCGCCGAGCAGTTCTTC. It specifies CASSQDAFGGATAEQFF.

V is TRBV6-4 and J is TRBJ1-2; D uncertain. The germline V and J ends were trimmed by 3 bases and 6 bases, with 14 bases remaining between them. Germline CDR1 MRHNA, CDR2 SNTAGT. The CDR3 runs to 14 residues. The CDR3 here is CASSELQRYNGYTF. The CDR3 nucleotides are TGTGCCAGCAGTGAGTTACAGCGATATAATGGCTACACCTTC.

This chain connects TRBV5-4 to TRBJ1-2, with 8 bases identical to TRBD1. The germline V gene has CDR1 SGHNT and CDR2 YYREEE (reference sequence). J gave up 4 bases and V 0 bases, and 5 bases lay outside the gene matches. The CDR3 sequence is 15 residues long. CDR3 sequence (DNA): TGTGCCAGCAGCTTGGGGACAGGGACGGGCTATGGCTACACCTTC. Its protein is CASSLGTGTGYGYTF.

V gene TRBV7-9 combines with J gene TRBJ1-1; 10 bases line up with TRBD1. J gave up 1 base and V 2 bases, and 4 bases lay outside the gene matches. The length of the CDR3 is 16 residues. Germline V CDR1 and CDR2: SEHNR, FQNEAQ (reference sequence). The CDR3 reads CASSLPRTGGNTEAFF. The CDR3 nucleotides are TGTGCCAGCAGCTTACCGCGGACAGGGGGGAACACTGAAGCTTTCTTT.

The chain employs TRBV30 and TRBJ2-2; no definite D call. CDR1 is GTSNPN, CDR2 SVGIG, per germline (reference sequence). There are 15 residues in the CDR3. The ends were cut back, 2 bases at V and 3 bases at J, with 13 bases in the middle. The CDR3 spells CAWSTRPRDTGELFF. The DNA for the CDR3 is TGTGCCTGGAGTACAAGGCCTAGGGACACCGGGGAGCTGTTTTTT. The variable domain in full, completed from reference TRBV30 and TRBJ2-2, reads SQTIHQWPATLVQPVGSPLSLECTVEGTSNPNLYWYRQAAGRGLQLLFYSVGIGQISSEVPQNLSASRPQDRQFILSSKKLLLSDSGFYLCAWSTRPRDTGELFFGEGSRLTVL.

The rearrangement joins TRBV5-1 to TRBJ2-5; the D gene is possibly TRBD1 (6 bases). The CDR3 has 14 amino acids. CDR1 and CDR2 (germline): SGHRS, YFSETQ. V was trimmed by 3 bases and J by 0 bases, leaving 9 bases between them. The CDR3 DNA is TGCGCCAGCAGCTCCGGACAGTACCAAGAGACCCAGTACTTC. Translation gives CASSSGQYQETQYF. Filled out from reference TRBV5-1 and TRBJ2-5, the complete variable domain reads KAGVTQTPRYLIKTRGQQVTLSCSPISGHRSVSWYQQTPGQGLQFLFEYFSETQRNKGNFPGRFSGRQFSNSRSEMNVSTLELGDSALYLCASSSGQYQETQYFGPGTRLLVL.

This rearrangement joins TRBV3-1 (or the pseudogene TRBV3-2) to TRBJ2-5; possible D gene TRBD2, 6 bases. V lost 6 bases and J 2 bases, leaving 16 bases between the germline ends. Germline CDR1 reads LGHDT; CDR2 reads YNNKEL (reference sequence). The CDR3 loop spans 15 amino acids. As DNA, the CDR3 is TGTGCCAGCAGTCCCTCGGCGGGGCCGCAAGAGACCCAGTACTTC. This translates into CASSPSAGPQETQYF.

The V call is TRBV4-1, the J call TRBJ2-5; D is unresolved. Trimming took off 1 base at V and 1 base at J, with 4 bases between the two ends. CDR3 length equals 13 residues. The germline CDR1 and CDR2 sequences are MGHRA and YSYEKL. The CDR3 DNA follows: TGCGCCAGCAGCCAAGGCGGCCAAGAGACCCAGTACTTC. It translates to CASSQGGQETQYF.

The chain employs TRBV10-3 and TRBJ1-2; no clear D gene. The germline gives CDR1 ENHRY, CDR2 SYGVKD. The CDR3 covers 17 residues. V lost 0 bases to trimming and J lost 5 bases, with 19 bases between them. The CDR3 spells CAISESAPESFSYGYTF. CDR3 coding DNA: TGTGCCATCAGTGAGTCCGCCCCGGAGTCCTTCTCATATGGCTACACCTTC.

This clone has only a few counts. V usage is TRBV10-1 and J usage is TRBJ2-7, with D possibly matching TRBD1 (6 bases). V was pared by 3 bases and J by 5 bases, with 14 bases between. The V gene's germline CDR1 is WNHNN and CDR2 SYGVQD (reference sequence). The CDR3 consists of 14 residues. CDR3 nucleotides: TGCGCCAGCAGTGAAAACCCACAGGGCAACGAGCAGTACTTC. Translation gives CASSENPQGNEQYF.

The gene calls are TRBV3-1 (or the pseudogene TRBV3-2) and TRBJ1-4; possibly TRBD1 for D (6 bases). The germline V gene has CDR1 LGHDT and CDR2 YNNKEL (reference sequence). The ends were cut back, 5 bases at V and 8 bases at J, with 15 bases in the middle. The CDR3 extends over 14 amino acids. CDR3 region: CASSIGGGEEKLFF. The CDR3 DNA sequence: TGTGCCAGCAGCATTGGAGGGGGGGAAGAAAAACTGTTTTTT.